This is a list of T cell receptor beta chains from one sample in a study of shared clonotypes between healthy human individuals. Profiling relied on immunoSEQ multiplex PCR, and the TCRdb table lists in-frame clones only, not all of them. Here the sample spans about 2.4 million clones, approximately 94% being singletons. The sequenced sample consisted of naive CD4+ T cells from PBMCs. These receptors were obtained from a man aged 18 to 35 in good health. Some clones in this sample may be carry-over from other donors' samples. The CDR3 runs from the conserved cysteine through the conserved F or W. The D gene is left open where the match is weak. Clone size is given for some rows only: seen once, a few or many times, or a class if the clone is expanded.

TRBJ2-3,TRBV10-3,NA,TRBD2,CAISEGGRTTDTQYF,TGTGCCATCAGTGAAGGCGGGAGAACAACAGATACGCAGTATTTT
TRBJ1-1,TRBV4-3,once,TRBD1,CASSLDRGNTEAFF,TGCGCCAGCAGCCTTGACAGGGGGAACACTGAAGCTTTCTTT
TRBJ2-7,TRBV30,NA,NA,CAWSVRGLGMFEQYF,TGTGCCTGGAGTGTACGGGGACTGGGGATGTTTGAGCAGTACTTC
TRBJ1-2,TRBV28,NA,NA,CASRIAGGARDYGYTF,TGTGCCAGCAGGATTGCGGGGGGCGCGAGGGACTATGGCTACACCTTC
TRBJ1-1,TRBV10-3,NA,TRBD1,CATLKGQGITEAFF,TGTGCCACCCTAAAGGGACAGGGGATCACTGAAGCTTTCTTT
TRBJ2-5,TRBV30,once,TRBD2,CAWSVRASGSRWQETQYF,TGTGCCTGGAGTGTACGGGCTAGCGGGAGCAGGTGGCAAGAGACCCAGTACTTC
TRBJ1-2,TRBV5-4,NA,NA,CASSLSVVRQFYGYTF,TGTGCCAGCAGCTTATCAGTCGTGAGACAGTTCTATGGCTACACCTTC
TRBJ1-5,TRBV28,NA,NA,CASSQGQPSNQPQHF,TGTGCCAGCAGCCAGGGACAACCGAGCAATCAGCCCCAGCATTTT
TRBJ2-1,TRBV7-2,NA,TRBD2,CASSTPRPQREVLNEQFF,TGTGCCAGCAGCACACCCCGCCCTCAGCGGGAGGTGCTCAATGAGCAGTTCTTC
TRBJ2-7,TRBV6-5,NA,TRBD1,CASKGDSLTPYEQYF,TGTGCCAGCAAAGGGGACAGCCTGACCCCCTACGAGCAGTACTTC
TRBJ2-5,TRBV5-1,NA,TRBD1,CASTVGQGDSETQYF,TGCGCCAGCACCGTAGGACAGGGTGATTCGGAGACCCAGTACTTC